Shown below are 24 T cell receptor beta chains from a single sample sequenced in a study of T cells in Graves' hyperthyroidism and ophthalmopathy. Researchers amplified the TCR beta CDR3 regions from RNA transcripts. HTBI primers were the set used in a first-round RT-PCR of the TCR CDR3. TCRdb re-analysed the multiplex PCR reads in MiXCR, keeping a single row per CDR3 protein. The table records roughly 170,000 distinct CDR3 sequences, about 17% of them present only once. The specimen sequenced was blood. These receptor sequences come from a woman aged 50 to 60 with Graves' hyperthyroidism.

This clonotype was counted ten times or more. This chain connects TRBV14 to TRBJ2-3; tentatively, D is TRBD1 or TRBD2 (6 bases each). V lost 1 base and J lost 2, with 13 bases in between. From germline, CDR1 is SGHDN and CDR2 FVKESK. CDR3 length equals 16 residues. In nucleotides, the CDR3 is TGTGCCAGCAGCCAAGTACAGGGAGGTTTCACAGATACGCAGTATTTT. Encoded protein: CASSQVQGGFTDTQYF.

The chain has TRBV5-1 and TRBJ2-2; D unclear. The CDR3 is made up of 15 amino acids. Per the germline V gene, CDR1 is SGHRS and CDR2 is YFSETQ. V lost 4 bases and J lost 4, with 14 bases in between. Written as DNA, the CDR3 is TGCGCCAGCAGCCTGCGTGGGTATACCACCGGGGAGCTGTTTTTT. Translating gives CASSLRGYTTGELFF.

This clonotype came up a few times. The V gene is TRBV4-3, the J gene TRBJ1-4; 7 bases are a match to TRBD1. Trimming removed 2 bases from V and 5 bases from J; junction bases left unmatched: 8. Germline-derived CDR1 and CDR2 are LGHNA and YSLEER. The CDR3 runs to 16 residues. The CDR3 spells CASSQSPGTANEKLFF. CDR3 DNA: TGCGCCAGCAGCCAAAGCCCCGGGACAGCGAATGAAAAACTGTTTTTT.

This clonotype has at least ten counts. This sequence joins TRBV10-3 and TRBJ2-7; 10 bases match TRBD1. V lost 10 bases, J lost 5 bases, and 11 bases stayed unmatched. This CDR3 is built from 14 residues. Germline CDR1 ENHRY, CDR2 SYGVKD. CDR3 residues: CATGGRDRGDEQYF. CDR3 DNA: TGTGCCACCGGGGGCCGGGACAGGGGTGACGAGCAGTACTTC.

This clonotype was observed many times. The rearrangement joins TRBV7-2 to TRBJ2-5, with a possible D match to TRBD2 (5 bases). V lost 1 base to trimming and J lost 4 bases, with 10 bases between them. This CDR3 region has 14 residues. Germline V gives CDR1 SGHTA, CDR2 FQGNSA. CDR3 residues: CASSLGGSPETQYF. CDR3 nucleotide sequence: TGTGCCAGCAGCTTAGGAGGGTCCCCAGAGACCCAGTACTTC.

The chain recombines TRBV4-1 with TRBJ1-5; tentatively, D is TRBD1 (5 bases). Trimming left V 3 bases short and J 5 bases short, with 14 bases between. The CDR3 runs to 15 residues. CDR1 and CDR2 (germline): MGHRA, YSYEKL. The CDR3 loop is CASSQGPAADQPQHF. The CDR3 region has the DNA TGCGCCAGCAGCCAGGGACCGGCAGCAGATCAGCCCCAGCATTTT.

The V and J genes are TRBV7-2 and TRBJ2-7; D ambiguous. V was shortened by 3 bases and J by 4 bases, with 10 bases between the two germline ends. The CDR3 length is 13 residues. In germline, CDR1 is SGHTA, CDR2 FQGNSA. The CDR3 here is CASSFDNTYEQYF. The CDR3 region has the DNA TGTGCCAGCAGCTTCGACAACACGTACGAGCAGTACTTC.

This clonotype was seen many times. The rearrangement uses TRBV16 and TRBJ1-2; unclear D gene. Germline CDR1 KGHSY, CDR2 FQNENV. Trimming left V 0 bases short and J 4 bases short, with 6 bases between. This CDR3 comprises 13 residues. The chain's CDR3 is CASSQSAVYGYTF. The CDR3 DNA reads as TGTGCCAGCAGCCAATCGGCCGTCTATGGCTACACCTTC. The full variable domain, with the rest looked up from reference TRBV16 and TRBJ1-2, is GEEVAQTPKHLVRGEGQKAKLYCAPIKGHSYVFWYQQVLKNEFKFLISFQNENVFDETGMPKERFSAKCLPNSPCSLEIQATKLEDSAVYFCASSQSAVYGYTFGSGTRLTVV.

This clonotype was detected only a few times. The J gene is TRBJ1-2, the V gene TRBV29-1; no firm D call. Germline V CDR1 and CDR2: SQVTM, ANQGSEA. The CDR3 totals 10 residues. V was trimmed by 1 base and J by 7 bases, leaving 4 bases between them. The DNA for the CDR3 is TGCAGCGTTGAAGGTCCTGGCTACACCTTC. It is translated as CSVEGPGYTF.

The CDR3 region is CASSAGQENTGELFF. As DNA, the CDR3 is TGTGCCAGCAGCGCGGGACAGGAGAACACCGGGGAGCTGTTTTTT. The chain carries TRBV7-6 and TRBJ2-2, with TRBD1 matching over 8 bases. CDR3 length: 15 residues. In germline, CDR1 is SGHVS, CDR2 FNYEAQ. The J segment lost 1 base and the V segment lost 5 bases, leaving 3 bases of the junction unmatched.

The DNA for the CDR3 is TGTGCCAGCAGCGCCAGACTAGCGGGGGGCTCTGGGGCCAACGTCCTGACTTTC. As protein: CASSARLAGGSGANVLTF. J is TRBJ2-6 and V is TRBV9; 13 bases are shared with TRBD2. This CDR3 has 18 amino acids. Germline V lookup: CDR1 SGDLS, CDR2 YYNGEE. The V and J ends lost 3 bases and 0 bases, in that order; junction bases with no gene match: 3.

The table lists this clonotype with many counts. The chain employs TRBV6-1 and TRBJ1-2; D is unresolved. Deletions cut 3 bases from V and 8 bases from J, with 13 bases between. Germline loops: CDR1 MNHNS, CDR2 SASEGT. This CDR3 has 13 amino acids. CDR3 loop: CASSDGSLGGYTF. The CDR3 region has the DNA TGTGCCAGCAGTGACGGCAGCTTGGGGGGCTACACCTTC.

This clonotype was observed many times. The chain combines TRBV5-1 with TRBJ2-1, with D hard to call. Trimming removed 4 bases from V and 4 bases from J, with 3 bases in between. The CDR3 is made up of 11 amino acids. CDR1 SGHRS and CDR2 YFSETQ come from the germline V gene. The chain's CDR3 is CASSNYNEQFF. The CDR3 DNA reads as TGCGCCAGCAGCAATTACAATGAGCAGTTCTTC.

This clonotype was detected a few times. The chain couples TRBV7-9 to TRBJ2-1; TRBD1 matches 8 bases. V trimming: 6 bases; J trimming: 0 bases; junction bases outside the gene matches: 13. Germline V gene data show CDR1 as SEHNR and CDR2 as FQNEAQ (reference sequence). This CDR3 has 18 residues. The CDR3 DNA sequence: TGTGCCAGCAGTACCCACGCGGGACAGGAGAGCTCCTACAATGAGCAGTTCTTC. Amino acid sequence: CASSTHAGQESSYNEQFF.

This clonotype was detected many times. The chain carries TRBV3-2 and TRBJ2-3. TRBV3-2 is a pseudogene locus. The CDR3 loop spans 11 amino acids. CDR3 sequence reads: CANHSTDTQYF. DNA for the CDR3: TGTGCCAACCACTCCACAGATACGCAGTATTTT.

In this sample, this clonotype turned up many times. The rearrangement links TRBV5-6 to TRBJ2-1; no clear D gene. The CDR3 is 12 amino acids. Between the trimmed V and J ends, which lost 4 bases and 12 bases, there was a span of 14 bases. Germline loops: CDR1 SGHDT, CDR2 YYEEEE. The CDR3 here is CASSPRNHGQFF. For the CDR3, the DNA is TGTGCCAGCAGCCCCCGTAACCACGGGCAGTTCTTC.

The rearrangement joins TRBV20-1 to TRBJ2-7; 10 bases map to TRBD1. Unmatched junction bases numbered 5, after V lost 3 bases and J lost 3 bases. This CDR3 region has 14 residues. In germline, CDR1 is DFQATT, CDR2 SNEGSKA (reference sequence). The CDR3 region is CSASRQGAIYEQYF. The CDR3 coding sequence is TGCAGTGCTAGTCGACAGGGGGCTATCTACGAGCAGTACTTC.

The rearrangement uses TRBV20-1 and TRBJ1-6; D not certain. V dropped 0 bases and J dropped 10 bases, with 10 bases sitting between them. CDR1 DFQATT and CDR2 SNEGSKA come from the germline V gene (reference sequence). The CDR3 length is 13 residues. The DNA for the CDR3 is TGCAGTGCTAGAGATTACCCTCGGTCACCCCTCCACTTT. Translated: CSARDYPRSPLHF.

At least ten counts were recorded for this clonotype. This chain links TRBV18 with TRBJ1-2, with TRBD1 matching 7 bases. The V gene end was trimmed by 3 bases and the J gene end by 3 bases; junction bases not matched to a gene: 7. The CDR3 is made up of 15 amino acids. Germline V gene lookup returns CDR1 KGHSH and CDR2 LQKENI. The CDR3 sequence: CASSPGRGHDYGYTF. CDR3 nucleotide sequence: TGTGCCAGCTCACCCGGGAGGGGGCACGACTATGGCTACACCTTC.

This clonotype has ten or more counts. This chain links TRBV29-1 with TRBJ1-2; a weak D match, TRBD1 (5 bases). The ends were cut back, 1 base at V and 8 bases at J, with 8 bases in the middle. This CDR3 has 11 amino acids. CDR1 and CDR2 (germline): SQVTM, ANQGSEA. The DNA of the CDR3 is TGCAGCGTTGAAGGTGGGGCCGGCTACACCTTC. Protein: CSVEGGAGYTF.

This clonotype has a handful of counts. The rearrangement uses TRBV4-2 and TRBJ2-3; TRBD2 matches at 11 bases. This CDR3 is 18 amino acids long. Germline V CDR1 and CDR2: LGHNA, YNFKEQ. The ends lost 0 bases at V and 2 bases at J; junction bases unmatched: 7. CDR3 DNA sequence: TGTGCCAGCAGCCAAGATAGCGAGACTAGCGGGAACACAGATACGCAGTATTTT. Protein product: CASSQDSETSGNTDTQYF.

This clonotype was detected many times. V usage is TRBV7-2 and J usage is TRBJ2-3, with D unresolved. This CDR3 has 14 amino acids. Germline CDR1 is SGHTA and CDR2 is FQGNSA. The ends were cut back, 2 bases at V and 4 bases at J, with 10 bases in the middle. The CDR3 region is CASSLYIDADTQYF. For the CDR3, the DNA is TGTGCCAGCAGCTTATACATAGATGCAGATACGCAGTATTTT.

DNA of the CDR3: TGTGCCAGCAGCTTAGGCAGCGGGAGGACTCAAGAGACCCAGTACTTC. Translating it yields CASSLGSGRTQETQYF. The chain joins TRBV7-2 to TRBJ2-5; 9 bases line up with TRBD2. The length of the CDR3 is 16 residues. With 1 base clipped from V and 2 bases from J, the junction kept 5 bases outside the gene matches. Germline V gives CDR1 SGHTA, CDR2 FQGNSA.

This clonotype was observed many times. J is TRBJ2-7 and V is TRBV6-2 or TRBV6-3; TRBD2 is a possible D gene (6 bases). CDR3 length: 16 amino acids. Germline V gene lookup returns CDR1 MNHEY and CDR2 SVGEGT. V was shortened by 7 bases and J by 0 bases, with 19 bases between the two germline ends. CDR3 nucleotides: TGTGCCAGCACCTTTACGGGGGTGAGTGGCTCCTACGAGCAGTACTTC. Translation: CASTFTGVSGSYEQYF.